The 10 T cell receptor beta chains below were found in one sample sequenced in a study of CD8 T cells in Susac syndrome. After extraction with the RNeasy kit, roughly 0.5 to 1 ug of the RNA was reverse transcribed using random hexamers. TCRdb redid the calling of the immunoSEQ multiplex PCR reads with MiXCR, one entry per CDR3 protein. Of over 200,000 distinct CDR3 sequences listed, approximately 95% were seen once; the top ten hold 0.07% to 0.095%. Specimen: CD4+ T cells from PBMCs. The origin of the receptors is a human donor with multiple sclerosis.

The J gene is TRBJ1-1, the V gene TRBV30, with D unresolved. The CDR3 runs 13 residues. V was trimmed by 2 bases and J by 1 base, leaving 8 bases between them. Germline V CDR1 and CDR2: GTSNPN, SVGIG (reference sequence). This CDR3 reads CAWSRSPNTEAFF. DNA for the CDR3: TGTGCCTGGAGTAGGAGCCCGAACACTGAAGCTTTCTTT.

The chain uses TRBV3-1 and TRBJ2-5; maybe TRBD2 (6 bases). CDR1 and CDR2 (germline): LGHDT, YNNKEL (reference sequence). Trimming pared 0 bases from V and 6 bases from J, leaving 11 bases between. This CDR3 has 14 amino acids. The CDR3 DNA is TGTGCCAGCAGCCAAGACGGCGGGGTGAAGACCCAGTACTTC. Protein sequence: CASSQDGGVKTQYF.

This CDR3 reads CASSLKDGNEQFF. The CDR3 DNA sequence: TGTGCCAGCAGCCTCAAAGACGGGAATGAGCAGTTCTTC. The V gene is TRBV4-2, the J gene TRBJ2-1; no clear D gene. Germline loops: CDR1 LGHNA, CDR2 YNFKEQ. The V end lost 4 bases, the J end lost 7 bases, and 11 bases lay between the germline ends. This CDR3 is 13 amino acids long.

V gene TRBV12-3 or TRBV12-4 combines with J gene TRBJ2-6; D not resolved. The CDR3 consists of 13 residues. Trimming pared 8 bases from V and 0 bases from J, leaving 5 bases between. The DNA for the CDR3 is TGTGCCAGCTTATTCTCTGGGGCCAACGTCCTGACTTTC. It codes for CASLFSGANVLTF.

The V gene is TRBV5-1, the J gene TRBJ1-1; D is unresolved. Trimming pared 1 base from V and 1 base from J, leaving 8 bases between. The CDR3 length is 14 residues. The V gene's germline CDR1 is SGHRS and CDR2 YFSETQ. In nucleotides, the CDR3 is TGCGCCAGCAGCTTGACCAGAGCGAACACTGAAGCTTTCTTT. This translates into CASSLTRANTEAFF.

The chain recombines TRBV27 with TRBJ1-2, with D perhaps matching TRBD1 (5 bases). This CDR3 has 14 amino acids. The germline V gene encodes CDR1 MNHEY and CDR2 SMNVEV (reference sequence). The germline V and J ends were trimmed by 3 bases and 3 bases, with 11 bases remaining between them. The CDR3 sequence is CASSFSTDDYGYTF. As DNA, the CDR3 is TGTGCCAGCAGTTTTTCGACAGACGACTATGGCTACACCTTC.

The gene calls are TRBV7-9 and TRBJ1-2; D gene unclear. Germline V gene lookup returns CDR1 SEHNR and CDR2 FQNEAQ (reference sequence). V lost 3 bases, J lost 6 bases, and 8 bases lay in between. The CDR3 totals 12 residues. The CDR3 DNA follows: TGTGCCAGCAGCTTCGGCGTCGATGGCTACACCTTC. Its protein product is CASSFGVDGYTF.

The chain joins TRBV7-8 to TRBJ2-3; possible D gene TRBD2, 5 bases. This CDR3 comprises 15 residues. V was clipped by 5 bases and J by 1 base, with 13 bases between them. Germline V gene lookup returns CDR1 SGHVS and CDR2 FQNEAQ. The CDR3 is CASSPPGWGTDTQYF. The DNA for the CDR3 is TGTGCCAGCAGCCCCCCGGGGTGGGGCACAGATACGCAGTATTTT. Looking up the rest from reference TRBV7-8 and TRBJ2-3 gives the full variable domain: GAGVSQSPRYKVAKRGQDVALRCDPISGHVSLFWYQQALGQGPEFLTYFQNEAQLDKSGLPSDRFFAERPEGSVSTLKIQRTQQEDSAVYLCASSPPGWGTDTQYFGPGTRLTVL.

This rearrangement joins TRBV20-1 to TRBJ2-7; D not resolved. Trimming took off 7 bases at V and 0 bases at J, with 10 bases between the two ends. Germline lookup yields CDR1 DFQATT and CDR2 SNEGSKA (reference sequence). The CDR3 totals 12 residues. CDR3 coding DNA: TGCAGTGGAGAAGCAGCCTCCTACGAGCAGTACTTC. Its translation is CSGEAASYEQYF.

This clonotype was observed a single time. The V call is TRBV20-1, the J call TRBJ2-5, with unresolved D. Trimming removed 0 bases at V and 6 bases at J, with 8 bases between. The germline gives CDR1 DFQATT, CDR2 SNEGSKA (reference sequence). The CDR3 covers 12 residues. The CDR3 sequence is CSAREPDQTQYF. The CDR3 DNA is TGCAGTGCTAGAGAACCCGATCAGACCCAGTACTTC.